This TCR beta chain was recorded in a study of T cells in pancreatic ductal adenocarcinoma. Study-wide results and caveats: Enrichment of CD45RO+ effector over naive T cells in tumors may bias clonality.

The CDR3 has 14 amino acids. V lost 5 bases and J 5 bases, leaving 13 bases between the germline ends. Germline lookup yields CDR1 SGHAT and CDR2 FQNNGV. In regard to this clone: No antigen is known for it.

Repertoires were generated with immunoSEQ multiplex PCR, while TCRdb's copy carries only in-frame clones and drops some. Here the sample spans some 2,300 clones, roughly 84% being singletons. The selected patients with pancreatic ductal adenocarcinoma had surgery but no neoadjuvant therapy. The sequenced sample was pancreatic tumor tissue. V gene TRBV11-2 combines with J gene TRBJ2-1; TRBD2 might be the D (5 bases). This clonotype was obtained from a human donor with pancreatic ductal adenocarcinoma. The CDR3 loop is CASSPSGGNNEQFF. The CDR3 bases are TGTGCCAGCAGCCCCAGCGGAGGAAACAATGAGCAGTTCTTC. Based on the CDR3 plus reference TRBV11-2 and TRBJ2-1, the full variable domain is EAGVAQSPRYKIIEKRQSVAFWCNPISGHATLYWYQQILGQGPKLLIQFQNNGVVDDSQLPKDRFSAERLKGVDSTLKIQPAKLEDSAVYLCASSPSGGNNEQFFGPGTRLTVL.